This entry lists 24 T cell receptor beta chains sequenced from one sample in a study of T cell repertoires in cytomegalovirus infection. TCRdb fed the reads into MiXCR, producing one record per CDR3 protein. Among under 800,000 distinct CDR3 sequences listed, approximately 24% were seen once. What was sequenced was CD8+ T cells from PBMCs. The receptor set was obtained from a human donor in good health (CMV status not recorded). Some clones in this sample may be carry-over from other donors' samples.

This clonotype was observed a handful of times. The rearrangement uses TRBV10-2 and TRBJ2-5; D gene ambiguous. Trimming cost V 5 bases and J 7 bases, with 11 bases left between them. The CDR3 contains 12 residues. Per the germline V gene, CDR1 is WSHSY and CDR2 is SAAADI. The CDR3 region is CASSPDSWTQYF. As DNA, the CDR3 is TGCGCCAGCAGTCCCGACTCCTGGACCCAGTACTTC.

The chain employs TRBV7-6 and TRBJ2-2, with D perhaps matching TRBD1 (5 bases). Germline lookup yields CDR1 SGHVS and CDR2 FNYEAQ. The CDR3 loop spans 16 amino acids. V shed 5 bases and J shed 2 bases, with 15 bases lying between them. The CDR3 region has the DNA TGTGCCAGCAGCGAAGGGGCGGTGACAAACACCGGGGAGCTGTTTTTT. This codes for CASSEGAVTNTGELFF.

In DNA form, the CDR3 reads TGTGCCAGCAGCCCCGGACAGGGGCACAATGAGCAGTTCTTC. This translates into CASSPGQGHNEQFF. The rearrangement uses TRBV13 and TRBJ2-1; 9 bases are a match to TRBD1. Germline V gives CDR1 PRHDT, CDR2 FYEKMQ (reference sequence). V lost 5 bases, J lost 5 bases, and 4 bases stayed unmatched. The CDR3 sequence is 14 residues long.

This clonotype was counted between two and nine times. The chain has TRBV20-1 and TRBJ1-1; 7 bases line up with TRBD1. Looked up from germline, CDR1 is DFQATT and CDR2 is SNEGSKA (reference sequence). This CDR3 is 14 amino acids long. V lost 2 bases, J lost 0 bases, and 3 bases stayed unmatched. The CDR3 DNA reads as TGCAGTGCTAGACGACAGGGCATGAACACTGAAGCTTTCTTT. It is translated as CSARRQGMNTEAFF.

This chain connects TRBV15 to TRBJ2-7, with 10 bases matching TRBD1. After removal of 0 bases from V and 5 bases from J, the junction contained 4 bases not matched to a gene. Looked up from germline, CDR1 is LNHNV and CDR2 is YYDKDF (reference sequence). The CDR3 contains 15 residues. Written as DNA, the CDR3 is TGTGCCACCAGCAGAGATATGGGACAGGGGAACGAGCAGTACGTC. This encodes CATSRDMGQGNEQYV.

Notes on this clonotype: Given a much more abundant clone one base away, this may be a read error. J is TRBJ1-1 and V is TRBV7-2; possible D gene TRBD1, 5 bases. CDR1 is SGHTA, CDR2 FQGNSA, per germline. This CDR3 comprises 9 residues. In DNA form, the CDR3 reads TGTGTCACCCAGGGTGAAGCTTTCTTT. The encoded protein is CVTQGEAFF.

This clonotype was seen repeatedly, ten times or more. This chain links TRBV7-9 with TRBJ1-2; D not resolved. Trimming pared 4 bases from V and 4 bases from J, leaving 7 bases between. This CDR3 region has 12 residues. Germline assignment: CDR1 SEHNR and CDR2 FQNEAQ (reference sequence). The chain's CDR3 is CASSSAVYGYTF. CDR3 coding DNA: TGTGCCAGCAGCTCCGCCGTCTATGGCTACACCTTC.

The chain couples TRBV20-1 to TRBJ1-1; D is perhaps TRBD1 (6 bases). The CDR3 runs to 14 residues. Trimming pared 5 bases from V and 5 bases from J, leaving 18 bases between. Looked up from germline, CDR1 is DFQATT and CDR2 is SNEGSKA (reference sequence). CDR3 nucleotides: TGCAGTGCTGGTCCTCGGGGGGGCTGGACTGAAGCTTTCTTT. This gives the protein CSAGPRGGWTEAFF.

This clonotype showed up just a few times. The CDR3 coding sequence is TGTGCCAGCAGTTTTCCTCCTACAGGGGGCTGGACTGAAGCTTTCTTT. Translating gives CASSFPPTGGWTEAFF. The gene calls are TRBV28 and TRBJ1-1; 9 nucleotides match TRBD1. Per germline, CDR1 MDHEN and CDR2 SYDVKM. Unmatched junction bases numbered 10, after V lost 3 bases and J lost 5 bases. CDR3 length: 16 residues.

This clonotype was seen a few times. CDR3 in amino acids: CSVSGERPGYEQYV. The CDR3 DNA is TGCAGTGTCTCGGGGGAGCGTCCCGGCTACGAGCAGTACGTC. V is TRBV20-1 and J is TRBJ2-7; D perhaps matches TRBD2 (6 bases). The V gene lost 7 bases and the J gene lost 3 bases, with 19 bases spanning the gap. CDR3 length: 14 amino acids. Germline loops: CDR1 DFQATT, CDR2 SNEGSKA (reference sequence).

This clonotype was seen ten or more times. The CDR3 is CASSLLHGETGKVETQYF. CDR3 bases: TGTGCCAGCAGCTTATTACATGGCGAGACAGGGAAAGTGGAGACCCAGTACTTC. This rearrangement joins TRBV11-2 to TRBJ2-5, with 7 bases aligning to TRBD1. The CDR3 length is 18 residues. Germline V gives CDR1 SGHAT, CDR2 FQNNGV. V gave up 2 bases and J gave up 5 bases; unmatched junction bases: 17.

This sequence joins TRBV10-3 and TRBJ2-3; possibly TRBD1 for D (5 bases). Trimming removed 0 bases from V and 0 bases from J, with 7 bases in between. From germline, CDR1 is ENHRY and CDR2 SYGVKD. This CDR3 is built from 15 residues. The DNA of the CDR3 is TGTGCCATCAGTGAGTCTTACAGGAGCACAGATACGCAGTATTTT. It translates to CAISESYRSTDTQYF.

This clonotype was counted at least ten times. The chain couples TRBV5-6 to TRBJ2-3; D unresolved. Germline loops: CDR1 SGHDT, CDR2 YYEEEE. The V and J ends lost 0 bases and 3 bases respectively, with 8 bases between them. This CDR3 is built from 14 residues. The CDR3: CASSLGRPTDTQYF. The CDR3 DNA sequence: TGTGCCAGCAGCTTGGGAAGACCAACAGATACGCAGTATTTT. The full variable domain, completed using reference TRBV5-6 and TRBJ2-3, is DAGVTQSPTHLIKTRGQQVTLRCSPKSGHDTVSWYQQALGQGPQFIFQYYEEEERQRGNFPDRFSGHQFPNYSSELNVNALLLGDSALYLCASSLGRPTDTQYFGPGTRLTVL.

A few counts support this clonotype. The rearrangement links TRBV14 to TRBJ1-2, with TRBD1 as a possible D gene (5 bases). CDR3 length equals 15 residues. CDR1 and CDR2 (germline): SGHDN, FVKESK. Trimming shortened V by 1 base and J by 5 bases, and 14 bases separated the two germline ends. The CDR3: CASSQVIGAHYGYTF. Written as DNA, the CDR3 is TGTGCCAGCAGCCAAGTAATAGGGGCGCATTATGGCTACACCTTC.

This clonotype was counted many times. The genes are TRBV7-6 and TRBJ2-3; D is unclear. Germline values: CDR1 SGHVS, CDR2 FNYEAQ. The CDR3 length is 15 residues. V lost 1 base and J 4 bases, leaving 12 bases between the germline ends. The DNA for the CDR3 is TGTGCCAGCAGCTTAGACACTGGTCGGGCAGATACGCAGTATTTT. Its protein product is CASSLDTGRADTQYF.

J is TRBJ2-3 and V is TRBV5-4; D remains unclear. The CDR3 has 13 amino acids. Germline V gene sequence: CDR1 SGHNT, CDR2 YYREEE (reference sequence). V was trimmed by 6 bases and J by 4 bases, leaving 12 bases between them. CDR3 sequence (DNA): TGTGCCAGCATCCCCCCCGGAGCAGATACGCAGTATTTT. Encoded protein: CASIPPGADTQYF.

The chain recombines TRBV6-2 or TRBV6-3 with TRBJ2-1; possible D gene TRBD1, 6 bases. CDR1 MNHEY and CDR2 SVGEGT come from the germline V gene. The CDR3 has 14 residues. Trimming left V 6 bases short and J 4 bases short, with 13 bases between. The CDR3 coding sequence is TGTGCCAGCAGCCATTCCAGGGGTTACAATGAGCAGTTCTTC. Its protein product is CASSHSRGYNEQFF.

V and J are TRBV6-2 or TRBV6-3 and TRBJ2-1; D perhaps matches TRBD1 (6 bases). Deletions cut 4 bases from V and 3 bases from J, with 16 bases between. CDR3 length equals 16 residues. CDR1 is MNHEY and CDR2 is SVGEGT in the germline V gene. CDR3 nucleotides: TGTGCCAGCAGTTTCTCAGCTCGGACAGACTACAATGAGCAGTTCTTC. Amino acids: CASSFSARTDYNEQFF.

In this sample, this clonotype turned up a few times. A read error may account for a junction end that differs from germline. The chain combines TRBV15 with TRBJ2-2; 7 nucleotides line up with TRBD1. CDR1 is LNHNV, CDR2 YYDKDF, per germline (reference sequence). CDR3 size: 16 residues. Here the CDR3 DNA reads TGTGCCACCAGCAGATCCGGGACAGCGACCGGCGGGCAGCTGTTTTTT. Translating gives CATSRSGTATGGQLFF.

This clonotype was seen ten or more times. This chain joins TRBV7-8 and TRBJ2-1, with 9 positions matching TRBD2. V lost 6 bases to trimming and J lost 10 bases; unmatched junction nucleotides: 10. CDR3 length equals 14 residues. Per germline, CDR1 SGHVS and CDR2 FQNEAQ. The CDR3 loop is CASSESSGGTEQFF. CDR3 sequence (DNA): TGTGCCAGCAGTGAGTCGAGCGGGGGGACCGAGCAGTTCTTC.

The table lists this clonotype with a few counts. The CDR3 region is CASSLAPGLGEAFF. The CDR3 DNA follows: TGTGCCAGCAGCTTAGCGCCGGGTTTGGGAGAAGCTTTCTTT. V and J are TRBV7-6 and TRBJ1-1, with no clear D. CDR3 size: 14 residues. Germline CDR1 is SGHVS and CDR2 is FNYEAQ. V lost 0 bases and J 8 bases, leaving 13 bases between the germline ends.

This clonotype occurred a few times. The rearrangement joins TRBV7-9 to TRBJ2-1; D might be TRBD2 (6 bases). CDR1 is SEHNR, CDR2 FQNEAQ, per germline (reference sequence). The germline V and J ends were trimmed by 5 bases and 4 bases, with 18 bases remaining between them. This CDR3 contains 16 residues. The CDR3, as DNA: TGTGCCAGCAGCCATACAACCGCGGGATTATACAATGAGCAGTTCTTC. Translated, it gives CASSHTTAGLYNEQFF.

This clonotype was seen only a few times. This chain's CDR3 is CAISDLNTGELFF. DNA of the CDR3: TGTGCCATCAGTGACCTGAACACCGGGGAGCTGTTTTTT. The rearrangement links TRBV10-3 to TRBJ2-2; D is undetermined. Germline V gene data show CDR1 as ENHRY and CDR2 as SYGVKD. The CDR3 is 13 residues long. Trimming cost V 3 bases and J 1 base, with 3 bases left between them.

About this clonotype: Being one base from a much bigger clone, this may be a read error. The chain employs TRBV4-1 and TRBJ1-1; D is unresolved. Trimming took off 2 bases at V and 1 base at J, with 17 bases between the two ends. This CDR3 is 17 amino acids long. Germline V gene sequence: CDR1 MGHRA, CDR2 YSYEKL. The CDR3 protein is CASSQPLVSEWNTEAFF. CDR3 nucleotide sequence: TGCGCCAGCAGCCAACCCCTGGTTAGTGAATGGAACACTGAAGCTTTCTTT.